This T cell receptor (beta chain) was retrieved from a study of cytomegalovirus exposure and HLA in healthy donors. Overall study findings and caveats: Reported results showed that the classifier diagnosed cytomegalovirus status with high specificity and sensitivity.

On this clone itself: Its specificity is not known.

This CDR3 has 14 amino acids. The V end lost 4 bases, the J end lost 2 bases, and 12 bases lay between the germline ends. Germline assignment: CDR1 MNHNS and CDR2 SASEGT. Assay: immunoSEQ multiplex PCR; the TCRdb copy retains only in-frame clones and omits some. The sample comprises about 400,000 clones, 86% of which are singletons, and roughly 0.83% rests with the top ten. The clonotype originates from a woman aged 18-29 years in good health and CMV-seronegative. The sample comprised PBMCs. The rearrangement joins TRBV6-1 to TRBJ2-7, with a tentative D call TRBD2 (5 bases). CDR3 sequence: CASSVMRAPYEQYF. The DNA of the CDR3 is TGTGCCAGCAGTGTGATGAGGGCCCCCTACGAGCAGTACTTC.